A selection of T cell receptor beta chains follows, all from one sample in a study of blood T cell repertoires in COVID-19. Clones were sequenced by immunoSEQ multiplex PCR, and TCRdb holds only the in-frame ones, with some missing. The table records under 300,000 clones, just over 85% of them present only once. Sequenced: peripheral blood. The receptors originated from a woman in her 30s with active or convalescent COVID-19. Each CDR3 is given with its conserved first and last residue. Each record gives: V gene, CDR3 length, D gene, clone size, J gene, CDR3 protein, CDR3 DNA. A D gene is named only where the DNA matches it firmly. For some rows the clone size is stated as once, few or many, or as a class when expanded; others skip it.

V gene: TRBV5-6; CDR3 length: 14; D gene: NA; clone size: NA; J gene: TRBJ1-1; CDR3 protein: CASSLGEGDTEAFF; CDR3 DNA: TGTGCCAGCAGCTTGGGAGAGGGTGACACTGAAGCTTTCTTT
V gene: TRBV30; CDR3 length: 12; D gene: TRBD1; clone size: once; J gene: TRBJ1-2; CDR3 protein: CAWRRQGGGYTF; CDR3 DNA: TGTGCCTGGAGGAGACAGGGGGGCGGCTACACCTTC
V gene: TRBV19; CDR3 length: 14; D gene: NA; clone size: NA; J gene: TRBJ2-3; CDR3 protein: CASSPSPGTDTQYF; CDR3 DNA: TGTGCCAGTAGCCCCAGCCCAGGGACAGATACGCAGTATTTT
V gene: TRBV10-3; CDR3 length: 15; D gene: TRBD1; clone size: NA; J gene: TRBJ2-7; CDR3 protein: CAIGGHDRDRNEQYF; CDR3 DNA: TGTGCCATCGGAGGACACGACAGGGATCGTAACGAGCAGTACTTC
V gene: TRBV4-3; CDR3 length: 15; D gene: NA; clone size: NA; J gene: TRBJ1-5; CDR3 protein: CASSQDMGAIQPQHF; CDR3 DNA: TGCGCCAGCAGCCAAGATATGGGGGCTATTCAGCCCCAGCATTTT
V gene: TRBV5-1; CDR3 length: 14; D gene: NA; clone size: NA; J gene: TRBJ1-4; CDR3 protein: CASSLGGTLRELFF; CDR3 DNA: TGCGCCAGCAGCTTGGGGGGGACTTTGAGGGAACTGTTTTTT
V gene: TRBV30; CDR3 length: 13; D gene: TRBD1; clone size: NA; J gene: TRBJ1-1; CDR3 protein: CAWGRQGRKEAFF; CDR3 DNA: TGTGCCTGGGGAAGACAGGGTCGTAAAGAAGCTTTCTTT
V gene: TRBV7-2; CDR3 length: 15; D gene: TRBD1; clone size: NA; J gene: TRBJ2-7; CDR3 protein: CASSSPGQGTYEQYF; CDR3 DNA: TGTGCCAGCAGCTCTCCGGGACAGGGAACCTACGAGCAGTACTTC
V gene: TRBV13; CDR3 length: 15; D gene: TRBD2; clone size: NA; J gene: TRBJ2-3; CDR3 protein: CASSLMGTTTDTQYF; CDR3 DNA: TGTGCCAGCAGCTTAATGGGGACTACCACAGATACGCAGTATTTT
V gene: TRBV9; CDR3 length: 15; D gene: TRBD1; clone size: few; J gene: TRBJ2-1; CDR3 protein: CASSVETGRDNEQFF; CDR3 DNA: TGTGCCAGCAGCGTGGAGACAGGGAGAGACAATGAGCAGTTCTTC
V gene: TRBV19; CDR3 length: 19; D gene: TRBD2; clone size: NA; J gene: TRBJ2-5; CDR3 protein: CASSIVQIAGGPYQETQYF; CDR3 DNA: TGTGCCAGTAGTATAGTACAAATAGCGGGGGGACCGTACCAAGAGACCCAGTACTTC
V gene: TRBV5-1; CDR3 length: 16; D gene: TRBD1; clone size: NA; J gene: TRBJ2-6; CDR3 protein: CASSLTGASGANVLTF; CDR3 DNA: TGCGCCAGCAGCTTGACAGGGGCCTCCGGGGCCAACGTCCTGACTTTC
V gene: TRBV7-2; CDR3 length: 15; D gene: NA; clone size: once; J gene: TRBJ1-1; CDR3 protein: CASSLSQGMGTEAFF; CDR3 DNA: TGTGCCAGCAGCTTATCTCAGGGAATGGGGACTGAAGCTTTCTTT